This TCR beta chain was captured in a study of human T cells and chemical hapten exposure. Study as a whole: Weekly scalp doses of diphenylcyclopropenone were given to patients during the approximately 25-week study.

Germline V gene data show CDR1 as SGHNT and CDR2 as YYREEE (reference sequence). The length of the CDR3 is 13 residues. Trimming shortened V by 1 base and J by 1 base, and 5 bases separated the two germline ends. Library preparation tagged each individual cDNA molecule with a unique molecular identifier. As handled by the study authors: TCRs per sample had a median of around 100,000 and ranged from about 23,224 to 750,000. TCRdb reanalysed the RACE reads using MiXCR and keeps one entry per CDR3 protein. None of the V and J calls come from the authors' own analysis; TCRdb made them. The repertoire holds 150,000 to 200,000 distinct CDR3 sequences, with 20% to 25% as singletons. Sample time point: patch test 1, 2 weeks after DPC sensitization. As for treatment: therapeutic diphenylcyclopropenone sensitization with weekly scalp DPC.

This chain links TRBV5-4 with TRBJ2-5; D not resolved. The receptor was derived from a woman aged 50 to 65 with alopecia areata. Some clones in this sample may be carry-over from other donors' samples. Here the sequenced sample was whole blood, taken in connection with sensitization to the hapten diphenylcyclopropenone (DPC). The CDR3 is CASSLKAQETQYF. The CDR3 region has the DNA TGTGCCAGCAGCTTGAAGGCCCAAGAGACCCAGTACTTC.